This entry concerns a single TCR beta chain. Its target is not known. The sample belongs to a study of CD8 T cells in ankylosing spondylitis. Broader study findings: The clones that were linked to disease were reported to be significantly enriched in matched synovial fluid samples from ankylosing spondylitis patients. A motif in TCR beta, a set of eight or nine highly homologous variants, appeared characteristic of ankylosing spondylitis blood. Within peripheral blood, clones linked to disease were CD8+ and relatively rare.

Quantitative 5'-RACE was performed with molecular barcodes, and it yielded the TCR beta libraries. Each CDR3 protein is one row after TCRdb ran MiXCR on the 5' RACE reads. The sample includes under 850,000 distinct CDR3 sequences, 15% to 20% of them seen just once. This TCR was recovered from a male donor with ankylosing spondylitis. Sequenced sample: blood, either unsorted or a sorted T cell fraction (not recorded which).

CDR3 in amino acids: CASSSSLSGTNEKLFF. The CDR3 DNA reads TGCGCCAGCAGCTCGTCCCTATCCGGCACTAATGAAAAACTGTTTTTT. This chain joins TRBV5-1 and TRBJ1-4; D is unresolved. This CDR3 has 16 amino acids. Trimming pared 3 bases from V and 2 bases from J, leaving 14 bases between. Per the germline V gene, CDR1 is SGHRS and CDR2 is YFSETQ.